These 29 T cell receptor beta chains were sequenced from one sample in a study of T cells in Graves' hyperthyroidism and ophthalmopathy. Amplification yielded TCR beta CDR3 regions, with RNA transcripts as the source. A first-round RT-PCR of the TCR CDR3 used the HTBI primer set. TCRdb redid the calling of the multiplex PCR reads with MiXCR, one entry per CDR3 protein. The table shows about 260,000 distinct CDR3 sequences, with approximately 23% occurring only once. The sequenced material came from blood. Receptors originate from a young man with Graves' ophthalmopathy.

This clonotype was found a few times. This chain's CDR3 is CASRVADYNEQFF. In DNA form, the CDR3 reads TGTGCCAGCAGGGTAGCGGATTACAATGAGCAGTTCTTC. The genes are TRBV27 and TRBJ2-1; tentative D call: TRBD2 (6 bases). The V gene's germline CDR1 is MNHEY and CDR2 SMNVEV (reference sequence). The CDR3 spans 13 residues. The V gene lost 6 bases and the J gene lost 4 bases, with 10 bases spanning the gap.

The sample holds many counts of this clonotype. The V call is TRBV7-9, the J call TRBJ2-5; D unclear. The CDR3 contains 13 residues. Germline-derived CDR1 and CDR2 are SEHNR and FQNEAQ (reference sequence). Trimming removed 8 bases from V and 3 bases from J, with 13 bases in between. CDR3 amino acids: CASGEAPKETQYF. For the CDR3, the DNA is TGTGCCAGCGGAGAGGCCCCCAAAGAGACCCAGTACTTC.

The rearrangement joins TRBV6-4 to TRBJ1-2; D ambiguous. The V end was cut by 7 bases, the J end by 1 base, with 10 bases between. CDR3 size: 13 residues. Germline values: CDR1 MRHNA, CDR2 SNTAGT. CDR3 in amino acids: CASILTRNYGYTF. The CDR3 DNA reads TGTGCCAGCATCCTGACTCGTAACTATGGCTACACCTTC.

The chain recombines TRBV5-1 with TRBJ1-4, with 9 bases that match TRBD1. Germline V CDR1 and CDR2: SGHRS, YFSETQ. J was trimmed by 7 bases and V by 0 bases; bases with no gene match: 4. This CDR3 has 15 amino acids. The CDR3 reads CASSLGQGGVEKLFF. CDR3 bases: TGCGCCAGCAGCTTGGGACAGGGGGGCGTTGAAAAACTGTTTTTT.

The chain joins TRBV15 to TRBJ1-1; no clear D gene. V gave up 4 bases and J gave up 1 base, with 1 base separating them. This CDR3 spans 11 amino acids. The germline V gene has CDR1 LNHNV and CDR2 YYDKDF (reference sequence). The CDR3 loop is CATSKNTEAFF. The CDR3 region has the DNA TGTGCCACCAGCAAGAACACTGAAGCTTTCTTT.

The CDR3 loop is CAWKREVGSYNSPLHF. CDR3 coding DNA: TGTGCCTGGAAAAGGGAAGTTGGTTCCTATAATTCACCCCTCCACTTT. This sequence joins TRBV30 and TRBJ1-6; D not certain. From germline, CDR1 is GTSNPN and CDR2 SVGIG (reference sequence). This CDR3 comprises 16 residues. V was cut by 4 bases and J by 1 base, with 14 bases left in between. Complete variable domain (other parts from reference TRBV30 and TRBJ1-6): SQTIHQWPATLVQPVGSPLSLECTVEGTSNPNLYWYRQAAGRGLQLLFYSVGIGQISSEVPQNLSASRPQDRQFILSSKKLLLSDSGFYLCAWKREVGSYNSPLHFGNGTRLTVT.

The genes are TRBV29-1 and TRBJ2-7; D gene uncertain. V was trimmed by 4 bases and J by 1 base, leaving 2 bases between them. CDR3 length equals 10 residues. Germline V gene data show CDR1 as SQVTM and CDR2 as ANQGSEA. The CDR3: CSVVSYEQYF. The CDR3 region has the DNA TGCAGCGTTGTGTCCTACGAGCAGTACTTC.

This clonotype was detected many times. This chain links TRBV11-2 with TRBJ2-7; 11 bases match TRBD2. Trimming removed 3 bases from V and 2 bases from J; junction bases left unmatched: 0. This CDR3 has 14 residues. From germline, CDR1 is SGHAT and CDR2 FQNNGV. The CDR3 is CASSFSGRAYEQYF. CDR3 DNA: TGTGCCAGCAGCTTTAGCGGGAGGGCCTACGAGCAGTACTTC.

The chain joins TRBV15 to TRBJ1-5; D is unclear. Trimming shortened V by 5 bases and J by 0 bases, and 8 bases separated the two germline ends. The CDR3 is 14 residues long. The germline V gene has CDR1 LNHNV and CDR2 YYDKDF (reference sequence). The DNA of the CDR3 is TGTGCCACCAGCCCTCATGGTAGCAATCAGCCCCAGCATTTT. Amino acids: CATSPHGSNQPQHF.

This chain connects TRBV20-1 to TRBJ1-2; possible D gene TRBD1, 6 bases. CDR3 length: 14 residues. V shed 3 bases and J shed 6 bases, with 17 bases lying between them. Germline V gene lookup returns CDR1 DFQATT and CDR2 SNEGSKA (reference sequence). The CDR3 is CSASPGRGANGYTF. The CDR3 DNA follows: TGCAGTGCTAGCCCGGGGCGGGGGGCTAATGGCTACACCTTC.

CDR3 in amino acids: CASRVLGGSYNEQFF. CDR3 DNA sequence: TGTGCCAGCAGGGTTCTAGGCGGCTCCTACAATGAGCAGTTCTTC. The rearrangement uses TRBV27 and TRBJ2-1; no clear D. The CDR3 totals 15 residues. Between the trimmed V and J ends, which lost 6 bases and 0 bases, there was a span of 12 bases. Germline lookup yields CDR1 MNHEY and CDR2 SMNVEV (reference sequence).

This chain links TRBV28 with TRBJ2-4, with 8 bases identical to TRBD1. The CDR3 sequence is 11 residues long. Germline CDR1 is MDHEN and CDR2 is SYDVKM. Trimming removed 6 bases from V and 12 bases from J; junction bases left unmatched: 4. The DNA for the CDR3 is TGTGCCAGCAGCACAGGGGGAGCTCAGTACTTC. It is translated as CASSTGGAQYF.

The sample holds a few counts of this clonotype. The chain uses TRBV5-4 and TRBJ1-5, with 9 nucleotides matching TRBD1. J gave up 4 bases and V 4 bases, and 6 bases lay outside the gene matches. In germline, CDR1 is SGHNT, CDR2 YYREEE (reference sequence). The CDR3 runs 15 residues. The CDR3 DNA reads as TGTGCCAGCAGCAAACAGGGGGCTTTGAATCAGCCCCAGCATTTT. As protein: CASSKQGALNQPQHF. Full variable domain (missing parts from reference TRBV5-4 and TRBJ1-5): ETGVTQSPTHLIKTRGQQVTLRCSSQSGHNTVSWYQQALGQGPQFIFQYYREEENGRGNFPPRFSGLQFPNYSSELNVNALELDDSALYLCASSKQGALNQPQHFGDGTRLSIL.

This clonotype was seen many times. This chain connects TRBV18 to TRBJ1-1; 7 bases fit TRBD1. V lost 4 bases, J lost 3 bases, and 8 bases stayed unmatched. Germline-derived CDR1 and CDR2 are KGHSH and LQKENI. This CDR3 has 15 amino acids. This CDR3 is CASSQNRGSYTEAFF. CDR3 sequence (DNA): TGTGCCAGCTCACAGAACAGGGGCTCGTACACTGAAGCTTTCTTT.

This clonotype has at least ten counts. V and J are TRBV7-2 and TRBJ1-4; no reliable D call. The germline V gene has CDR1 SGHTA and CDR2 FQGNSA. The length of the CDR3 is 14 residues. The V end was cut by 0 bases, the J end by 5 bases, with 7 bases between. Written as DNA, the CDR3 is TGTGCCAGCAGCTTAGCCGGATTGAATGAAAAACTGTTTTTT. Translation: CASSLAGLNEKLFF.

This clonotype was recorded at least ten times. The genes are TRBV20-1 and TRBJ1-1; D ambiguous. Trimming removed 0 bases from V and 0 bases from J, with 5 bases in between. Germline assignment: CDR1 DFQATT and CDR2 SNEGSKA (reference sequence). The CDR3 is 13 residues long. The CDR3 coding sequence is TGCAGTGCTAGAGAGACGTTGAACACTGAAGCTTTCTTT. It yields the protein CSARETLNTEAFF.

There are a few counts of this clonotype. CDR3: CASSLAGRSEDEKLFF. CDR3 coding DNA: TGTGCCAGCAGCTTGGCCGGGAGGTCGGAAGATGAAAAACTGTTTTTT. This chain links TRBV5-6 with TRBJ1-4, with no clear D. With 0 bases removed from V and 6 bases from J, the gap between germline ends came to 15 bases. The CDR3 extends over 16 amino acids. Germline V gene lookup returns CDR1 SGHDT and CDR2 YYEEEE.

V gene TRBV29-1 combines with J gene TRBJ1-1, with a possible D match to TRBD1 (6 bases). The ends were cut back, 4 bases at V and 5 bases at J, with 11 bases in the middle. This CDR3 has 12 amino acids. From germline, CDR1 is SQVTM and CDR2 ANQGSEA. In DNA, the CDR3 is TGCAGCGTTGGAGGGCAGGGGACTGAAGCTTTCTTT. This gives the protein CSVGGQGTEAFF.

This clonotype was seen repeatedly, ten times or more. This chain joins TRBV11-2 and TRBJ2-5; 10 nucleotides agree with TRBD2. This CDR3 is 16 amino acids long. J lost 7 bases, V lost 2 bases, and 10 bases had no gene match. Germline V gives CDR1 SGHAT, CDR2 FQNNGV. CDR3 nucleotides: TGTGCCAGCAGCTTACGTCCTAGCGGGAGTTTGGTGACCCAGTACTTC. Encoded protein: CASSLRPSGSLVTQYF. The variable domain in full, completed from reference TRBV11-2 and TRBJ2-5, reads EAGVAQSPRYKIIEKRQSVAFWCNPISGHATLYWYQQILGQGPKLLIQFQNNGVVDDSQLPKDRFSAERLKGVDSTLKIQPAKLEDSAVYLCASSLRPSGSLVTQYFGPGTRLLVL.

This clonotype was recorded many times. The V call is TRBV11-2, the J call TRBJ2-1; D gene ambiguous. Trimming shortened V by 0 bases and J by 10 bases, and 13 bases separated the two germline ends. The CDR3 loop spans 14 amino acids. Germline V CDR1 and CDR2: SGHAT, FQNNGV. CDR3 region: CASSLDRLGVEQFF. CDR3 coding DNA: TGTGCCAGCAGCTTAGATCGGCTCGGCGTCGAGCAGTTCTTC.

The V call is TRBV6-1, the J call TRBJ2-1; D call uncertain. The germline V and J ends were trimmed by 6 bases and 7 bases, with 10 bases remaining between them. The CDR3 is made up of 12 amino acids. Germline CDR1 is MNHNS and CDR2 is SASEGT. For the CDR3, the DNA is TGTGCCAGCAGGGACCCTCCGAATGAGCAGTTCTTC. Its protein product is CASRDPPNEQFF.

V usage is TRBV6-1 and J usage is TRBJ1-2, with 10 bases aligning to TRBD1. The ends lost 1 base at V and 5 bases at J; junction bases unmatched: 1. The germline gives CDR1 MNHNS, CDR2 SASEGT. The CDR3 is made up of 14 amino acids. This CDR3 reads CASSEGQGAYGYTF. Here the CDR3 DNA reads TGTGCCAGCAGTGAAGGACAGGGGGCTTATGGCTACACCTTC.

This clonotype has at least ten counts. The CDR3 DNA follows: TGTGCCAGCAGTTTTGACGGAGTGACTAGCGGGAGTTGGTACAATGAGCAGTTCTTC. It yields the protein CASSFDGVTSGSWYNEQFF. J is TRBJ2-1 and V is TRBV28; 12 bases map to TRBD2. The V and J ends lost 3 bases and 4 bases, in that order; junction bases with no gene match: 13. This CDR3 has 19 amino acids. Looked up from germline, CDR1 is MDHEN and CDR2 is SYDVKM.

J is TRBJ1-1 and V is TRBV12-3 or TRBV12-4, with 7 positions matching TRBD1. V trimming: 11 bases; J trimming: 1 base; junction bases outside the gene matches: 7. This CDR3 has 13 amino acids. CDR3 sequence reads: CASAGQTNTEAFF. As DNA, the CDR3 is TGTGCCTCCGCGGGACAGACGAACACTGAAGCTTTCTTT.

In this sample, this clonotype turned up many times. The chain's CDR3 is CASSGGSSQETQYF. In nucleotides, the CDR3 is TGTGCCAGCAGCGGGGGGAGCTCGCAAGAGACCCAGTACTTC. The chain recombines TRBV6-1 with TRBJ2-5; 7 nucleotides match TRBD2. V gave up 6 bases and J gave up 2 bases; unmatched junction bases: 6. Germline-derived CDR1 and CDR2 are MNHNS and SASEGT. There are 14 residues in the CDR3.

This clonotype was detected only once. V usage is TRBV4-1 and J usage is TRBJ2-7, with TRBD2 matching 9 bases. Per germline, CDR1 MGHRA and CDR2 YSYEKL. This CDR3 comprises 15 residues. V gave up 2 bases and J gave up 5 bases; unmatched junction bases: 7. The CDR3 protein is CASSQFSGSRNEQYF. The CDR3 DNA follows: TGCGCCAGCAGCCAATTTAGCGGGAGTCGTAACGAGCAGTACTTC.

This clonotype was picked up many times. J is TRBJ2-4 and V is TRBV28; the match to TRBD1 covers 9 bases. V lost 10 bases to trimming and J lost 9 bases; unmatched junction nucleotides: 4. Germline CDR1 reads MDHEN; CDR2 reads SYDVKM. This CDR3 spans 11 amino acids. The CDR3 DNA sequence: TGTGCCACCGGACAGGGGTCCATTCAGTACTTC. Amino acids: CATGQGSIQYF.

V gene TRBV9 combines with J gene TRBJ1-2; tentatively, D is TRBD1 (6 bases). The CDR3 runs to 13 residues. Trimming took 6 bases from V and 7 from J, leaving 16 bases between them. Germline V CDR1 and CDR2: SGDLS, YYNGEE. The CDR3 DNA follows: TGTGCCAGCAAAGGAACAGGGATCGGTGGCTACACCTTC. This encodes CASKGTGIGGYTF.

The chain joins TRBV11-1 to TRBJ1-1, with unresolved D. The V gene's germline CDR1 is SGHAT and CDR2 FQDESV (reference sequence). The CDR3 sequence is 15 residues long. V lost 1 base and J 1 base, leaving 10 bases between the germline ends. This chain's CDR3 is CASSLVGQENTEAFF. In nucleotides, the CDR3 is TGTGCCAGCAGCTTAGTCGGGCAGGAGAACACTGAAGCTTTCTTT.